These 19 T cell receptor beta chains came from one sample sequenced in a study of blood T cell repertoires in COVID-19. Clones were read by immunoSEQ multiplex PCR, and TCRdb kept only the in-frame ones, dropping some. The table lists roughly 430,000 clones, roughly 88% of them singletons. Sequencing was done on a sample of PBMCs or T cells enriched from blood (not recorded which). The receptors were gathered from a woman aged 40 to 50 with acute COVID-19.

V and J are TRBV15 and TRBJ2-3, with D unresolved. Deletions cut 1 base from V and 0 bases from J, with 8 bases between. Germline V lookup: CDR1 LNHNV, CDR2 YYDKDF (reference sequence). The CDR3 extends over 15 amino acids. Here the CDR3 DNA reads TGTGCCACCAGCAGAGCAGGCACGAGCACAGATACGCAGTATTTT. It yields the protein CATSRAGTSTDTQYF.

The rearrangement links TRBV18 to TRBJ1-2, with D maybe TRBD1 (5 bases). The CDR3 runs 15 residues. The V gene lost 0 bases and the J gene lost 4 bases, with 12 bases spanning the gap. Germline CDR1 KGHSH, CDR2 LQKENI. The CDR3 DNA reads as TGTGCCAGCTCACCACCAATTGGGGGAGGCTATGGCTACACCTTC. It yields the protein CASSPPIGGGYGYTF.

This clone appeared once. The gene calls are TRBV10-3 and TRBJ2-5; 8 bases line up with TRBD2. CDR3 length: 15 amino acids. Germline V gene lookup returns CDR1 ENHRY and CDR2 SYGVKD. Losses at the gene ends were 2 bases for V and 3 bases for J; bases not matched to a gene: 5. CDR3 loop: CAISEGGGTKETQYF. The CDR3 DNA reads TGTGCCATCAGTGAGGGCGGGGGGACCAAAGAGACCCAGTACTTC.

The chain joins TRBV11-2 to TRBJ1-1, with D hard to call. CDR3 length: 13 residues. Trimming took 1 base from V and 4 from J, leaving 7 bases between them. Germline V gene data show CDR1 as SGHAT and CDR2 as FQNNGV. The CDR3 DNA reads as TGTGCCAGCAGCTTAGGCAGATCCACTGAAGCTTTCTTT. This gives the protein CASSLGRSTEAFF.

The rearrangement uses TRBV20-1 and TRBJ2-3; unclear D gene. The length of the CDR3 is 11 residues. The germline V and J ends were trimmed by 7 bases and 3 bases, with 8 bases remaining between them. Looked up from germline, CDR1 is DFQATT and CDR2 is SNEGSKA (reference sequence). This CDR3 is CSVILTDTQYF. CDR3 bases: TGCAGTGTTATTTTAACAGATACGCAGTATTTT.

This chain connects TRBV7-9 to TRBJ1-2, with a tentative D call TRBD1 (5 bases). Germline V gene sequence: CDR1 SEHNR, CDR2 FQNEAQ (reference sequence). The ends were cut back, 0 bases at V and 7 bases at J, with 12 bases in the middle. The CDR3 is 14 residues long. The CDR3, as DNA: TGTGCCAGCAGCTTAGCGGGGCCCGTTGTTGGCTACACCTTC. The encoded protein is CASSLAGPVVGYTF.

The rearrangement uses TRBV7-9 and TRBJ2-3; maybe TRBD2 (5 bases). Per germline, CDR1 SEHNR and CDR2 FQNEAQ (reference sequence). This CDR3 has 15 residues. Trimming removed 5 bases at V and 0 bases at J, with 12 bases between. CDR3 region: CASSNPQRSTDTQYF. The CDR3 DNA is TGTGCCAGCAGCAACCCCCAGCGGAGCACAGATACGCAGTATTTT.

The chain joins TRBV5-1 to TRBJ1-1; D unclear. Germline loops: CDR1 SGHRS, CDR2 YFSETQ. Trimming took off 3 bases at V and 2 bases at J, with 8 bases between the two ends. This CDR3 has 13 amino acids. CDR3 coding DNA: TGCGCCAGCAGCTATACAGATAACACTGAAGCTTTCTTT. It specifies CASSYTDNTEAFF. Based on the CDR3 plus reference TRBV5-1 and TRBJ1-1, the full variable domain is KAGVTQTPRYLIKTRGQQVTLSCSPISGHRSVSWYQQTPGQGLQFLFEYFSETQRNKGNFPGRFSGRQFSNSRSEMNVSTLELGDSALYLCASSYTDNTEAFFGQGTRLTVV.

The genes are TRBV18 and TRBJ2-2; 7 bases map to TRBD2. The CDR3 has 15 residues. Germline V gene sequence: CDR1 KGHSH, CDR2 LQKENI. V shed 2 bases and J 0 bases; nucleotides not matched to a gene: 0. The CDR3, as DNA: TGTGCCAGCTCACCAGCGGGGGCGAACACCGGGGAGCTGTTTTTT. Its translation: CASSPAGANTGELFF.

The rearrangement joins TRBV6-5 to TRBJ1-5; D possibly corresponds to TRBD1 (6 bases). The CDR3 length is 15 residues. In germline, CDR1 is MNHEY, CDR2 SVGAGI. V shed 5 bases and J shed 0 bases, with 11 bases lying between them. The CDR3 DNA reads as TGTGCCAGCAGTCCGACAGGCTATAGCAATCAGCCCCAGCATTTT. Translation gives CASSPTGYSNQPQHF.

The V call is TRBV5-1, the J call TRBJ2-5, with TRBD2 identical over 10 bases. The germline CDR1 and CDR2 sequences are SGHRS and YFSETQ. V trimming: 2 bases; J trimming: 5 bases; junction bases outside the gene matches: 9. This CDR3 contains 16 residues. The CDR3 region is CASSLLAGGSVETQYF. The CDR3 DNA follows: TGCGCCAGCAGCTTATTAGCGGGGGGCTCTGTGGAGACCCAGTACTTC.

V and J are TRBV27 and TRBJ1-2; D might be TRBD1 (6 bases). The CDR3 consists of 15 residues. V was pared by 6 bases and J by 4 bases, with 18 bases between. CDR1 and CDR2 (germline): MNHEY, SMNVEV (reference sequence). This CDR3 reads CASRPEGGGVYGYTF. CDR3 in DNA: TGTGCCAGCAGACCAGAGGGGGGAGGGGTCTATGGCTACACCTTC.

J is TRBJ1-4 and V is TRBV19; D is unresolved. Germline CDR1 reads LNHDA; CDR2 reads SQIVND (reference sequence). V lost 3 bases and J 5 bases, leaving 7 bases between the germline ends. The CDR3 consists of 13 residues. This CDR3 reads CASSIPGNEKLFF. For the CDR3, the DNA is TGTGCCAGTAGTATCCCCGGGAATGAAAAACTGTTTTTT.

The genes are TRBV30 and TRBJ1-3, with D unclear. The CDR3 spans 14 residues. Trimming removed 1 base from V and 0 bases from J, with 7 bases in between. Germline CDR1 GTSNPN, CDR2 SVGIG (reference sequence). CDR3 in DNA: TGTGCCTGGAGTGCAGTGATCTCTGGAAACACCATATATTTT. Protein sequence: CAWSAVISGNTIYF.

V usage is TRBV27 and J usage is TRBJ1-1; D remains ambiguous. Trimming left V 3 bases short and J 1 base short, with 12 bases between. CDR3 length: 15 residues. CDR1 and CDR2 (germline): MNHEY, SMNVEV (reference sequence). The CDR3 region has the DNA TGTGCCAGCAGTTTGGTTGAGCCAGGGAACACTGAAGCTTTCTTT. Translated: CASSLVEPGNTEAFF.

The chain joins TRBV6-1 to TRBJ2-5; 12 bases line up with TRBD2. From germline, CDR1 is MNHNS and CDR2 SASEGT. The V gene end was trimmed by 3 bases and the J gene end by 0 bases; junction bases not matched to a gene: 8. CDR3 size: 18 residues. CDR3 DNA sequence: TGTGCCAGCAGTGAGGCTGTGACTAGCGGGGGCCACCAAGAGACCCAGTACTTC. As protein: CASSEAVTSGGHQETQYF.

This clone was counted once. This chain joins TRBV3-1 (or the pseudogene TRBV3-2) and TRBJ2-3; tentative D call: TRBD2 (5 bases). The CDR3 contains 16 residues. Trimming pared 0 bases from V and 0 bases from J, leaving 10 bases between. The germline CDR1 and CDR2 sequences are LGHDT and YNNKEL (reference sequence). CDR3 sequence (DNA): TGTGCCAGCAGCCAAGACTGGAGGTCTAGCACAGATACGCAGTATTTT. This gives the protein CASSQDWRSSTDTQYF.

The chain carries TRBV25-1 and TRBJ1-2, with 9 bases that match TRBD1. CDR3 length: 15 amino acids. V lost 1 base, J lost 6 bases, and 6 bases stayed unmatched. Germline V lookup: CDR1 MGHDK, CDR2 SYGVNS. CDR3: CASSESRTGVDGYTF. The CDR3, as DNA: TGTGCCAGCAGTGAATCCCGGACAGGGGTGGATGGCTACACCTTC.

This rearrangement joins TRBV20-1 to TRBJ2-5; D unclear. CDR1 and CDR2 from the germline V gene are DFQATT and SNEGSKA (reference sequence). Trimming pared 3 bases from V and 5 bases from J, leaving 19 bases between. CDR3 length equals 15 residues. The CDR3, as DNA: TGCAGTGCTAGTGCCGCTCCTAAGAAGTCGGAGACCCAGTACTTC. Protein product: CSASAAPKKSETQYF.